Each of the 27 T cell receptor beta chains below was sequenced from the same sample in a study of shared clonotypes between healthy human individuals. The naive CD8 population came from CD45RO-negative cells selected for CCR7, without terminally differentiated effector memory CD45RA+ cells. Generated by immunoSEQ multiplex PCR, the TCRdb table keeps only in-frame clones and is missing some. The table includes fewer than 700,000 clones, roughly 96% detected once. Sequenced material: naive CD8+ T cells sorted from blood. These receptor sequences come from a young woman in good health.

The chain has TRBV2 and TRBJ2-1; 13 nucleotides align to TRBD2. The CDR3 is 15 residues long. Germline V gene sequence: CDR1 SNHLY, CDR2 FYNNEI. Germline trimming cut 8 bases from V and 5 bases from J; bases unmatched to any gene: 6. CDR3 nucleotides: TGTGCCAGCTATGGGACTAGCGGGACAAACAATGAGCAGTTCTTC. This codes for CASYGTSGTNNEQFF. Full variable domain (rest looked up from reference TRBV2 and TRBJ2-1): EPEVTQTPSHQVTQMGQEVILRCVPISNHLYFYWYRQILGQKVEFLVSFYNNEISEKSEIFDDQFSVERPDGSNFTLKIRSTKLEDSAMYFCASYGTSGTNNEQFFGPGTRLTVL.

J is TRBJ2-7 and V is TRBV2; 8 bases fit TRBD1. CDR3 size: 14 residues. The junction had 7 bases not matched to a gene; V was cut back by 6 bases and J by 3 bases. CDR1 is SNHLY, CDR2 FYNNEI, per germline. CDR3 protein: CASSPQGASYEQYF. For the CDR3, the DNA is TGTGCCAGCAGCCCCCAGGGGGCGAGCTACGAGCAGTACTTC.

This chain connects TRBV2 to TRBJ2-7; 9 positions agree with TRBD1. The V gene's germline CDR1 is SNHLY and CDR2 FYNNEI. V was clipped by 9 bases and J by 0 bases; unmatched bases: 6. The CDR3 has 14 amino acids. The CDR3 DNA reads as TGTGCCAGGCAATCGGGACAGGGCTCCTACGAGCAGTACTTC. Protein sequence: CARQSGQGSYEQYF.

V and J are TRBV29-1 and TRBJ2-7; possibly TRBD1 for D (7 bases). The CDR3 runs 16 residues. V lost 0 bases and J 4 bases, leaving 19 bases between the germline ends. Germline lookup yields CDR1 SQVTM and CDR2 ANQGSEA. The CDR3 loop reads CSVEDLVEGAGYEQYF. The CDR3 nucleotides are TGCAGCGTTGAAGATCTTGTGGAGGGGGCAGGATACGAGCAGTACTTC.

The J gene is TRBJ1-1, the V gene TRBV7-9, with D possibly TRBD1 on 6 matching bases. Germline V gene data show CDR1 as SEHNR and CDR2 as FQNEAQ (reference sequence). The V end lost 7 bases, the J end lost 4 bases, and 13 bases lay between the germline ends. This CDR3 is built from 13 residues. DNA of the CDR3: TGTGCCAGCACCACCCAGGGGACCACTGAAGCTTTCTTT. It codes for CASTTQGTTEAFF.

V and J are TRBV27 and TRBJ2-5; TRBD1 matches at 7 bases. The V gene's germline CDR1 is MNHEY and CDR2 SMNVEV (reference sequence). The CDR3 is 18 amino acids. The junction had 14 bases not matched to a gene; V was cut back by 3 bases and J by 1 base. The CDR3 region is CASSFEGGPGTTQETQYF. The CDR3 nucleotides read TGTGCCAGCAGTTTCGAAGGGGGCCCGGGTACGACCCAAGAGACCCAGTACTTC.

V gene TRBV7-9 combines with J gene TRBJ1-1; D is perhaps TRBD1 (6 bases). Germline-derived CDR1 and CDR2 are SEHNR and FQNEAQ (reference sequence). V gave up 5 bases and J gave up 3 bases, with 10 bases separating them. The CDR3 covers 13 residues. Here the CDR3 reads CASSPGEYTEAFF. The CDR3 DNA sequence: TGTGCCAGCAGCCCAGGGGAGTACACTGAAGCTTTCTTT.

In the case of this clone: Other DNA sequences of this sample code for an identical CDR3. J is TRBJ2-7 and V is TRBV5-6, with TRBD2 as a possible D gene (6 bases). This CDR3 region has 13 residues. V was shortened by 2 bases and J by 2 bases, with 8 bases between the two germline ends. Looked up from germline, CDR1 is SGHDT and CDR2 is YYEEEE. Here the CDR3 DNA reads TGTGCCAGCAGCTTTTCGGGGGCCTACGAGCAGTACTTC. Residues: CASSFSGAYEQYF.

The chain carries TRBV21-1 and TRBJ2-7. TRBV21-1 constitutes a pseudogene. This CDR3 has 14 amino acids. CDR3 amino acids: CASSPLRRLGEQYF. CDR3 in DNA: TGTGCCAGCAGCCCGCTAAGAAGGTTAGGCGAGCAGTACTTC.

The chain carries TRBV18 and TRBJ2-3; no reliable D call. V lost 4 bases and J 2 bases, leaving 13 bases between the germline ends. The CDR3 sequence is 15 residues long. The V gene's germline CDR1 is KGHSH and CDR2 LQKENI. In nucleotides, the CDR3 is TGTGCCAGCTCACGAGGATTAAAGTACACAGATACGCAGTATTTT. Translated: CASSRGLKYTDTQYF.

This clone was seen only once. V gene TRBV6-5 combines with J gene TRBJ2-2; 9 nucleotides align to TRBD1. The CDR3 consists of 15 residues. Germline CDR1 and CDR2: MNHEY and SVGAGI. The V and J ends lost 6 bases and 3 bases, in that order; junction bases with no gene match: 5. In DNA form, the CDR3 reads TGTGCCAGCAGCCTGACAGGGGGGGACACCGGGGAGCTGTTTTTT. Translated: CASSLTGGDTGELFF.

The V and J genes are TRBV2 and TRBJ2-2, with D maybe TRBD2 (6 bases). Looked up from germline, CDR1 is SNHLY and CDR2 is FYNNEI. CDR3 size: 14 residues. Trimming removed 5 bases from V and 1 base from J, with 8 bases in between. This CDR3 is CASSFGRNTGELFF. The CDR3 DNA is TGTGCCAGCAGTTTCGGGAGGAACACCGGGGAGCTGTTTTTT. The complete variable domain, with remaining parts taken from reference TRBV2 and TRBJ2-2, reads EPEVTQTPSHQVTQMGQEVILRCVPISNHLYFYWYRQILGQKVEFLVSFYNNEISEKSEIFDDQFSVERPDGSNFTLKIRSTKLEDSAMYFCASSFGRNTGELFFGEGSRLTVL.

The chain has TRBV28 and TRBJ2-7; 8 nucleotides align to TRBD1. In germline, CDR1 is MDHEN, CDR2 SYDVKM. V shed 2 bases and J 3 bases; nucleotides not matched to a gene: 9. This CDR3 is 16 amino acids long. The CDR3 DNA follows: TGTGCCAGCAGTTTACCTGTGCGGACAGGGTTCTACGAGCAGTACTTC. It codes for CASSLPVRTGFYEQYF.

The genes are TRBV7-3 and TRBJ1-1; D is ambiguous. Per germline, CDR1 SGHTA and CDR2 FQGTGA. V lost 2 bases, J lost 4 bases, and 11 bases lay in between. The CDR3 has 14 residues. The chain's CDR3 is CASSLGPVGTEAFF. The CDR3 coding sequence is TGTGCCAGCAGCTTAGGTCCTGTAGGCACTGAAGCTTTCTTT.

The rearrangement joins TRBV9 to TRBJ2-6; D gene unclear. The CDR3 consists of 15 residues. The V end was cut by 0 bases, the J end by 4 bases, with 8 bases between. Germline lookup yields CDR1 SGDLS and CDR2 YYNGEE. In DNA, the CDR3 is TGTGCCAGCAGCGTAGGGAAACAGGGGGCCAACGTCCTGACTTTC. Translation gives CASSVGKQGANVLTF.

The chain employs TRBV4-1 and TRBJ2-7; D tentatively reads TRBD1 or TRBD2 (5 bases each). The CDR3 has 15 amino acids. The germline V gene encodes CDR1 MGHRA and CDR2 YSYEKL. Trimming pared 1 base from V and 2 bases from J, leaving 12 bases between. Written as DNA, the CDR3 is TGCGCCAGCAGCCAAGTGTTCCAGGGAGCCTACGAGCAGTACTTC. This translates into CASSQVFQGAYEQYF.

With regard to this clone: This sample includes further DNA sequences coding for the same CDR3. CDR3 sequence: CASSLALSSYNEQFF. CDR3 bases: TGTGCCAGCAGCTTAGCGCTGAGCTCCTACAATGAGCAGTTCTTC. The chain uses TRBV27 and TRBJ2-1; a weak D match, TRBD2 (5 bases). Germline V gene data show CDR1 as MNHEY and CDR2 as SMNVEV (reference sequence). This CDR3 is 15 amino acids long. V was clipped by 6 bases and J by 0 bases, with 12 bases between them.

The rearrangement links TRBV5-4 to TRBJ2-7, with 8 bases matching TRBD2. This CDR3 is built from 14 residues. The germline CDR1 and CDR2 sequences are SGHNT and YYREEE (reference sequence). V trimming: 4 bases; J trimming: 2 bases; junction bases outside the gene matches: 5. The DNA for the CDR3 is TGTGCCAGCAGCGATGGGACTAGGCCCTACGAGCAGTACTTC. The encoded protein is CASSDGTRPYEQYF.

V usage is TRBV9 and J usage is TRBJ1-1; the D gene is possibly TRBD1 (5 bases). CDR1 is SGDLS and CDR2 is YYNGEE in the germline V gene. The CDR3 sequence is 15 residues long. V was trimmed by 0 bases and J by 0 bases, leaving 9 bases between them. The CDR3 DNA reads as TGTGCCAGCAGCGTAGGTCCAGGGATGAACACTGAAGCTTTCTTT. Translated: CASSVGPGMNTEAFF.

The J gene is TRBJ2-7, the V gene TRBV27; 8 nucleotides align to TRBD2. The CDR3 loop spans 14 amino acids. Germline V gene data show CDR1 as MNHEY and CDR2 as SMNVEV (reference sequence). V shed 1 base and J 2 bases; nucleotides not matched to a gene: 1. The CDR3 DNA is TGTGCCAGCAGTTTATATAGCGGGACCTACGAGCAGTACTTC. It encodes CASSLYSGTYEQYF.

This rearrangement joins TRBV18 to TRBJ2-7, with D tentatively TRBD1 or TRBD2 (5 bases each). V dropped 5 bases and J dropped 0 bases, with 11 bases sitting between them. The CDR3 is made up of 14 amino acids. The V gene's germline CDR1 is KGHSH and CDR2 LQKENI. CDR3 residues: CASSSSGPSYEQYF. The CDR3 nucleotides are TGTGCCAGCTCAAGTTCGGGACCCTCCTACGAGCAGTACTTC.

The rearrangement joins TRBV6-5 to TRBJ1-1; D unresolved. V was clipped by 5 bases and J by 1 base, with 8 bases between them. CDR1 MNHEY and CDR2 SVGAGI come from the germline V gene. The CDR3 sequence is 13 residues long. DNA for the CDR3: TGTGCCAGCAGTCCAGTTAAGAACACTGAAGCTTTCTTT. Its protein product is CASSPVKNTEAFF.

The genes are TRBV27 and TRBJ2-7; D gene ambiguous. Germline lookup yields CDR1 MNHEY and CDR2 SMNVEV (reference sequence). CDR3 size: 11 residues. V shed 6 bases and J shed 4 bases, with 7 bases lying between them. In DNA form, the CDR3 reads TGTGCCAGCAGAGGCCTATACGAGCAGTACTTC. Translation gives CASRGLYEQYF.

CDR3 DNA: TGTGCCAGCAGCGTTACAGGGGGCTGGGAGACCCAGTACTTC. Amino acids: CASSVTGGWETQYF. V and J are TRBV9 and TRBJ2-5; 9 bases agree with TRBD1. The V segment lost 2 bases and the J segment 5 bases; nucleotides outside the gene matches: 4. Germline loops: CDR1 SGDLS, CDR2 YYNGEE. The CDR3 spans 14 residues. Full variable domain (missing parts from reference TRBV9 and TRBJ2-5): DSGVTQTPKHLITATGQRVTLRCSPRSGDLSVYWYQQSLDQGLQFLIQYYNGEERAKGNILERFSAQQFPDLHSELNLSSLELGDSALYFCASSVTGGWETQYFGPGTRLLVL.

V is TRBV7-2 and J is TRBJ2-5; 7 bases match TRBD2. Near its end, the DNA agrees better with TRBJ2-7, so the J call may be wrong. The germline CDR1 and CDR2 sequences are SGHTA and FQGNSA. The CDR3 runs to 15 residues. The CDR3: CASSPWKRGTYEQYF. CDR3 in DNA: TGTGCCAGCAGCCCCTGGAAGCGGGGTACCTACGAGCAGTACTTC.

This clone was seen once. The same CDR3 arises from other DNA sequences in this sample as well. This chain links TRBV9 with TRBJ2-7; D is undetermined. The CDR3 covers 12 residues. V was shortened by 0 bases and J by 7 bases, with 8 bases between the two germline ends. Germline CDR1 is SGDLS and CDR2 is YYNGEE. CDR3 DNA: TGTGCCAGCAGCGTAGAAGGTGGTGAGCAGTACTTC. It is translated as CASSVEGGEQYF.

As regards this clone: Other DNA sequences from this sample encode an identical CDR3 as well. V gene TRBV7-6 combines with J gene TRBJ1-2, with 7 nucleotides matching TRBD1. Trimming cost V 5 bases and J 2 bases; bases outside gene matches: 2. CDR1 is SGHVS and CDR2 is FNYEAQ in the germline V gene. The CDR3 is made up of 13 amino acids. Here the CDR3 DNA reads TGTGCCAGCAGCCCACAGGGGAACTATGGCTACACCTTC. Protein product: CASSPQGNYGYTF.